This passage covers 26 T cell receptor beta chains from one sample sequenced in a study of blood T cells in healthy people across ages. PCR was performed a second time for 7 to 11 cycles using a sample-barcoded 5' primer and a J-beta primer mix. TCRdb used MiXCR to reprocess the 5' RACE reads, holding one entry per CDR3 protein. The data contain 1.5 million to 2 million distinct CDR3 sequences, 28% of them singletons. Sample: blood. The receptors derive from a woman in her 30s in good health.

At least ten counts were recorded for this clonotype. Compared with germline, one end of the junction differs, possibly owing to a read error. This sequence joins TRBV12-3 or TRBV12-4 and TRBJ2-1; D might be TRBD2 (5 bases). The CDR3 has 11 amino acids. The CDR3 bases are TGCGCCAGCAGTTTCACTAGTGAGCAGTTCTTC. Encoded protein: CASSFTSEQFF.

This clonotype was seen only a few times. This chain connects TRBV12-3 or TRBV12-4 to TRBJ1-1, with a tentative D call TRBD1 (6 bases). V shed 4 bases and J shed 4 bases, with 16 bases lying between them. CDR3 length: 15 residues. The CDR3 region is CASSSWDTGVTEAFF. The CDR3 DNA reads as TGTGCCAGCAGTTCATGGGACACTGGGGTCACTGAAGCTTTCTTT.

This chain uses TRBV28 with TRBJ2-3; D is possibly TRBD2 (5 bases). Trimming pared 8 bases from V and 5 bases from J, leaving 26 bases between. CDR1 and CDR2 from the germline V gene are MDHEN and SYDVKM. This CDR3 contains 17 residues. The CDR3 loop is CASQKVLSEGLEDTQYF. CDR3 in DNA: TGTGCCAGCCAAAAGGTCCTTAGCGAGGGCCTGGAAGATACGCAGTATTTT.

This clonotype came up a few times. The V and J genes are TRBV7-2 and TRBJ2-5, with D maybe TRBD1 (5 bases). In germline, CDR1 is SGHTA, CDR2 FQGNSA. The CDR3 is 15 amino acids. V was trimmed by 5 bases and J by 5 bases, leaving 18 bases between them. The CDR3 nucleotides are TGTGCCAGCAGCCTAGGTGGGGCACACAAGGAGACCCAGTACTTC. Translating gives CASSLGGAHKETQYF.

The chain uses TRBV7-2 and TRBJ2-4; D ambiguous. The DNA end lines up better with TRBJ2-7; the J call may be wrong. The V gene's germline CDR1 is SGHTA and CDR2 FQGNSA. The CDR3 loop spans 13 amino acids. This CDR3 reads CASSSPDDHEQYF. Written as DNA, the CDR3 is TGTGCCAGCAGCTCACCCGACGACCACGAGCAGTACTTC.

This clonotype was observed a handful of times. This sequence joins TRBV24-1 and TRBJ2-5, with 7 bases aligning to TRBD1. J lost 5 bases, V lost 4 bases, and 9 bases had no gene match. The CDR3 consists of 15 residues. CDR1 is KGHDR, CDR2 SFDVKD, per germline. The DNA of the CDR3 is TGTGCCACCAGTGACCCGACAGGGAATTTGGAGACCCAGTACTTC. It specifies CATSDPTGNLETQYF.

At least ten counts were recorded for this clonotype. The V and J genes are TRBV6-5 and TRBJ2-7; 7 bases line up with TRBD1. V lost 6 bases, J lost 0 bases, and 8 bases stayed unmatched. The germline V gene has CDR1 MNHEY and CDR2 SVGAGI. The CDR3 totals 15 residues. CDR3 region: CASSPDRAGSYEQYF. In nucleotides, the CDR3 is TGTGCCAGCAGCCCCGACAGGGCAGGCTCCTACGAGCAGTACTTC.

This chain links TRBV11-2 with TRBJ2-7; weak D call: TRBD2 (6 bases). Trimming left V 3 bases short and J 2 bases short, with 17 bases between. CDR3 length equals 16 residues. Looked up from germline, CDR1 is SGHAT and CDR2 is FQNNGV. CDR3 DNA: TGTGCCAGCAGCTTTCTTACGGGGCGGGGCGCCTACGAGCAGTACTTC. Translating gives CASSFLTGRGAYEQYF.

The chain recombines TRBV25-1 with TRBJ1-2; D unresolved. The CDR3 length is 14 residues. Germline V CDR1 and CDR2: MGHDK, SYGVNS. The V gene lost 2 bases and the J gene lost 4 bases, with 11 bases spanning the gap. The CDR3 loop reads CASSETKVSYGYTF. CDR3 DNA: TGTGCCAGCAGTGAAACAAAAGTCAGCTATGGCTACACCTTC.

The chain combines TRBV9 with TRBJ1-6, with 9 bases that match TRBD1. With 4 bases clipped from V and 9 bases from J, the junction kept 11 bases outside the gene matches. Germline V lookup: CDR1 SGDLS, CDR2 YYNGEE. The CDR3 length is 16 residues. In nucleotides, the CDR3 is TGTGCCAGCAGCCCCTCGGGGACAGGGAGGGGTTCACCCCTCCACTTT. Protein: CASSPSGTGRGSPLHF.

This chain links TRBV30 with TRBJ1-2; D gene ambiguous. CDR1 is GTSNPN, CDR2 SVGIG, per germline (reference sequence). CDR3 length equals 14 residues. Deletions cut 0 bases from V and 0 bases from J, with 8 bases between. CDR3 sequence: CAWSVGGTNYGYTF. CDR3 DNA sequence: TGTGCCTGGAGTGTGGGCGGCACTAACTATGGCTACACCTTC. Complete variable domain (other parts from reference TRBV30 and TRBJ1-2): SQTIHQWPATLVQPVGSPLSLECTVEGTSNPNLYWYRQAAGRGLQLLFYSVGIGQISSEVPQNLSASRPQDRQFILSSKKLLLSDSGFYLCAWSVGGTNYGYTFGSGTRLTVV.

This chain connects TRBV10-1 to TRBJ1-1; a possible D gene is TRBD1 (5 bases). CDR1 and CDR2 (germline): WNHNN, SYGVQD (reference sequence). This CDR3 region has 13 residues. V was pared by 4 bases and J by 3 bases, with 9 bases between. The CDR3 DNA sequence: TGCGCCAGCAGTGTTACAGGATACACTGAAGCTTTCTTT. This sequence encodes CASSVTGYTEAFF.

This clonotype was seen more than once but under ten times. The V call is TRBV12-3 or TRBV12-4, the J call TRBJ2-2, with 8 bases lining up with TRBD2. The junction had 4 bases not matched to a gene; V was cut back by 2 bases and J by 5 bases. The CDR3 is 15 residues long. In DNA, the CDR3 is TGTGCCAGCAGTTTACCTAGCGGGTGGACCGGGGAGCTGTTTTTT. As protein: CASSLPSGWTGELFF.

In its sample, this clonotype was seen a few times. The rearrangement uses TRBV19 and TRBJ2-3; the match to TRBD2 covers 10 bases. The V and J ends lost 9 bases and 0 bases, in that order; junction bases with no gene match: 15. The CDR3 is made up of 18 amino acids. Germline V gene lookup returns CDR1 LNHDA and CDR2 SQIVND (reference sequence). As DNA, the CDR3 is TGTGCCAGCGCCTCGAGCGGGGGGGCGCTATCTAGCACAGATACGCAGTATTTT. This sequence encodes CASASSGGALSSTDTQYF.

The V gene is TRBV9, the J gene TRBJ2-3; D unclear. Germline values: CDR1 SGDLS, CDR2 YYNGEE. Trimming pared 0 bases from V and 6 bases from J, leaving 14 bases between. CDR3 length equals 15 residues. CDR3 protein: CASSVEPHEEDTQYF. In DNA form, the CDR3 reads TGTGCCAGCAGCGTAGAACCACACGAGGAGGATACGCAGTATTTT.

This clonotype was observed a handful of times. The rearrangement links TRBV10-3 to TRBJ2-3, with unresolved D. The length of the CDR3 is 14 residues. Trimming pared 6 bases from V and 0 bases from J, leaving 10 bases between. CDR1 is ENHRY and CDR2 is SYGVKD in the germline V gene. The CDR3 region is CAISRELSTDTQYF. The CDR3 region has the DNA TGTGCCATCAGCCGTGAGCTCAGCACAGATACGCAGTATTTT.

The chain has TRBV6-6 and TRBJ1-6; 11 nucleotides agree with TRBD1. CDR3 size: 12 residues. Germline V lookup: CDR1 MNHNY, CDR2 SVGAGI (reference sequence). The trim removed 0 bases at V and 18 bases at J, leaving 1 base unmatched. CDR3 in DNA: TGTGCCAGCAGTTACTCGGGACAGGGGGGCCACTTT. This translates into CASSYSGQGGHF.

This clonotype appeared a few times. The rearrangement links TRBV20-1 to TRBJ1-4; no clear D. V was shortened by 5 bases and J by 0 bases, with 7 bases between the two germline ends. Germline V gene sequence: CDR1 DFQATT, CDR2 SNEGSKA (reference sequence). This CDR3 is 13 amino acids long. The CDR3 region has the DNA TGCAGTGCTTATGAGACAACTAATGAAAAACTGTTTTTT. Translated: CSAYETTNEKLFF.

This clonotype has at least ten counts. The chain joins TRBV28 to TRBJ1-1; D remains unclear. This CDR3 is 11 amino acids long. Germline CDR1 and CDR2: MDHEN and SYDVKM. The V gene lost 4 bases and the J gene lost 8 bases, with 8 bases spanning the gap. The CDR3: CASSSSLEAFF. As DNA, the CDR3 is TGTGCCAGCAGTTCCAGCCTGGAAGCTTTCTTT.

This clonotype was found many times. The chain couples TRBV6-5 to TRBJ1-2, with 8 bases fitting TRBD1. Germline-derived CDR1 and CDR2 are MNHEY and SVGAGI. The length of the CDR3 is 15 residues. J was trimmed by 1 base and V by 5 bases; bases with no gene match: 6. This chain's CDR3 is CASSRQGRNNYGYTF. CDR3 in DNA: TGTGCCAGCAGTCGACAGGGGAGGAATAACTATGGCTACACCTTC.

Regarding this clonotype: A much larger clone is a single base away; this may be a read error. This chain joins TRBV28 and TRBJ2-7; possibly TRBD2 for D (6 bases). CDR1 is MDHEN, CDR2 SYDVKM, per germline. This CDR3 is built from 12 residues. V was pared by 9 bases and J by 4 bases, with 13 bases between. CDR3 in amino acids: CASGGLPYEQYF. CDR3 DNA: TGTGCCAGTGGGGGACTTCCATACGAGCAGTACTTC. The full variable domain, with the rest looked up from reference TRBV28 and TRBJ2-7, is DVKVTQSSRYLVKRTGEKVFLECVQDMDHENMFWYRQDPGLGLRLIYFSYDVKMKEKGDIPEGYSVSREKKERFSLILESASTNQTSMYLCASGGLPYEQYFGPGTRLTVT.

This clonotype was seen a few times. V and J are TRBV9 and TRBJ1-2; maybe TRBD1 (6 bases). This CDR3 region has 15 residues. The ends were cut back, 0 bases at V and 4 bases at J, with 13 bases in the middle. Germline lookup yields CDR1 SGDLS and CDR2 YYNGEE. CDR3: CASSVDGGAIYGYTF. DNA for the CDR3: TGTGCCAGCAGCGTAGATGGGGGCGCGATCTATGGCTACACCTTC.

Comments on this clonotype: A much larger clone lies one base from this, so it may be a read error. The chain combines TRBV24-1 with TRBJ1-2; D is undetermined. V was clipped by 1 base and J by 8 bases, with 10 bases between them. CDR3 length: 13 residues. Germline lookup yields CDR1 KGHDR and CDR2 SFDVKD. Here the CDR3 DNA reads TGTGCCACCAGTGATTTAGTGGGCGACGGCTACACCTTC. This encodes CATSDLVGDGYTF.

The chain carries TRBV20-1 and TRBJ1-1; D perhaps matches TRBD1 (6 bases). This CDR3 is 13 amino acids long. CDR1 and CDR2 from the germline V gene are DFQATT and SNEGSKA (reference sequence). Between the trimmed V and J ends, which lost 8 bases and 3 bases, there was a span of 16 bases. CDR3 sequence (DNA): TGCAGTCCTGAGACGGGGGCGGACACTGAAGCTTTCTTT. It codes for CSPETGADTEAFF.

The V gene is TRBV20-1, the J gene TRBJ1-1, with TRBD1 matching over 9 bases. The CDR3 runs 11 residues. V lost 7 bases to trimming and J lost 10 bases; unmatched junction nucleotides: 7. Looked up from germline, CDR1 is DFQATT and CDR2 is SNEGSKA (reference sequence). The chain's CDR3 is CSVTGTGRAFF. CDR3 nucleotides: TGCAGTGTAACCGGGACAGGGAGAGCTTTCTTT.

This chain uses TRBV20-1 with TRBJ2-5; 9 nucleotides line up with TRBD1. The end of the DNA is better explained by TRBJ2-7, so the J call may be wrong. From germline, CDR1 is DFQATT and CDR2 SNEGSKA (reference sequence). The CDR3 contains 16 residues. The CDR3 here is CSAKSGTGIRLNEQYF. The CDR3 DNA follows: TGCAGTGCTAAGTCTGGGACAGGGATCCGCTTAAACGAGCAGTACTTC.